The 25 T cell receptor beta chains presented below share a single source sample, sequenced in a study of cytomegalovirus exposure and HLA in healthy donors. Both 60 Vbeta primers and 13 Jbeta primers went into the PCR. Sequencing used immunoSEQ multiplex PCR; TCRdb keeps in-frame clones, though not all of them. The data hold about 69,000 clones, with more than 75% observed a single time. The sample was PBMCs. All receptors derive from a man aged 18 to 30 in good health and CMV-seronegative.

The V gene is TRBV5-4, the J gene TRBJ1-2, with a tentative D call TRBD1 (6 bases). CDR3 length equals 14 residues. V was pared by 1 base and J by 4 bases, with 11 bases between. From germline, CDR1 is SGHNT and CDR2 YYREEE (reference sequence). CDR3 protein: CASSLFRGVYGYTF. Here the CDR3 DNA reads TGTGCCAGCAGCTTGTTCAGGGGCGTCTATGGCTACACCTTC.

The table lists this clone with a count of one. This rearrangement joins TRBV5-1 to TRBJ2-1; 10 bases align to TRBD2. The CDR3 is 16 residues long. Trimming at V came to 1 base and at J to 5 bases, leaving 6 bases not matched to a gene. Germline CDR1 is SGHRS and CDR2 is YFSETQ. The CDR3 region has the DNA TGCGCCAGCAGCTTGCTGCTAGCGGGGGCCAACAATGAGCAGTTCTTC. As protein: CASSLLLAGANNEQFF.

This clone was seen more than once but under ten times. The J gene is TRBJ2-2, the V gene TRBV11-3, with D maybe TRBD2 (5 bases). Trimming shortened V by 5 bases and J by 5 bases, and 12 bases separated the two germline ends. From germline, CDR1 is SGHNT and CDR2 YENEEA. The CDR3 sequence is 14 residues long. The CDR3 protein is CASSRTRGTGELFF. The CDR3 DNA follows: TGTGCCAGCAGCCGTACTCGGGGAACCGGGGAGCTGTTTTTT.

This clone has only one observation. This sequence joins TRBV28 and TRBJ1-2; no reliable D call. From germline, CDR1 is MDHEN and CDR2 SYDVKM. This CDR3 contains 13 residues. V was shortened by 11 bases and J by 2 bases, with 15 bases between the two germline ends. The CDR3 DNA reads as TGTGCCGTACGAAACGGCAGGAACTATGGCTACACCTTC. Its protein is CAVRNGRNYGYTF.

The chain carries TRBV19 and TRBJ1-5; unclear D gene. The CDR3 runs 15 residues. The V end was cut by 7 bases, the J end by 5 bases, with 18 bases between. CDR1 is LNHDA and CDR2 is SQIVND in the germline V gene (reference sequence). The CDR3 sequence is CASTPARVSHQPQHF. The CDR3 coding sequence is TGTGCCAGTACCCCGGCGAGGGTAAGCCATCAGCCCCAGCATTTT. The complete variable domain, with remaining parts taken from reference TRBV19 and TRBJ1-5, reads DGGITQSPKYLFRKEGQNVTLSCEQNLNHDAMYWYRQDPGQGLRLIYYSQIVNDFQKGDIAEGYSVSREKKESFPLTVTSAQKNPTAFYLCASTPARVSHQPQHFGDGTRLSIL.

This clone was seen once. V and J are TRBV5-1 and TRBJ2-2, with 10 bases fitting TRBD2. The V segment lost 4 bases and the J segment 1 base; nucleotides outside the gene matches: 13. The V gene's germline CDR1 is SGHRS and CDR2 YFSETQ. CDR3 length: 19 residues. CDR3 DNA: TGCGCCAGCAGCACCCAGCGGGGGGGAAATTCCCAGAACACCGGGGAGCTGTTTTTT. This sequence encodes CASSTQRGGNSQNTGELFF.

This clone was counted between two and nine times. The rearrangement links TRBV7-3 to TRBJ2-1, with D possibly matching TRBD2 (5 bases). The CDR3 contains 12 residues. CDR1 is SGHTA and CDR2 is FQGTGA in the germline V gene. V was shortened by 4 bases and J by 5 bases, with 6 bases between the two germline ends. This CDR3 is CASSSRDNEQFF. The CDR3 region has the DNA TGTGCCAGCAGCTCGAGGGACAATGAGCAGTTCTTC. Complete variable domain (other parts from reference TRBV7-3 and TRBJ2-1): GAGVSQTPSNKVTEKGKYVELRCDPISGHTALYWYRQSLGQGPEFLIYFQGTGAADDSGLPNDRFFAVRPEGSVSTLKIQRTERGDSAVYLCASSSRDNEQFFGPGTRLTVL.

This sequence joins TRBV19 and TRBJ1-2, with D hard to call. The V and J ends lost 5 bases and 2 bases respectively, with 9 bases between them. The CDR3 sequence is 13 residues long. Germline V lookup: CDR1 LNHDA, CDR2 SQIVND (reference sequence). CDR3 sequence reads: CASSVTLNYGYTF. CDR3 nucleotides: TGTGCCAGTAGTGTGACTTTAAACTATGGCTACACCTTC.

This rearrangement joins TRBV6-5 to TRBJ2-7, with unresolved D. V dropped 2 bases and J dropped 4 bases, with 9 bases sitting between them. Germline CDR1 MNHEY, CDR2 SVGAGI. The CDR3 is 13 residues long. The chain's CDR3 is CASSYGPRYEQYF. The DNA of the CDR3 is TGTGCCAGCAGTTACGGGCCTCGTTACGAGCAGTACTTC.

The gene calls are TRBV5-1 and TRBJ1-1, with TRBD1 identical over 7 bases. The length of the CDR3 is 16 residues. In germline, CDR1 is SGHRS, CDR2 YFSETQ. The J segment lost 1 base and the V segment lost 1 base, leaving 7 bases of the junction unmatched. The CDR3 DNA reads TGCGCCAGCAGCTTGATTCCAGGGGGTTCGAACACTGAAGCTTTCTTT. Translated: CASSLIPGGSNTEAFF.

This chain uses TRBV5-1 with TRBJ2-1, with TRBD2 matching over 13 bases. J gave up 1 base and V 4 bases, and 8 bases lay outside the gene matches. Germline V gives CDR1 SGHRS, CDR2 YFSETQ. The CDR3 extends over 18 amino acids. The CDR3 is CASSPGLAGMGSYNEQFF. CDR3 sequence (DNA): TGCGCCAGCAGCCCGGGACTAGCGGGGATGGGATCCTACAATGAGCAGTTCTTC.

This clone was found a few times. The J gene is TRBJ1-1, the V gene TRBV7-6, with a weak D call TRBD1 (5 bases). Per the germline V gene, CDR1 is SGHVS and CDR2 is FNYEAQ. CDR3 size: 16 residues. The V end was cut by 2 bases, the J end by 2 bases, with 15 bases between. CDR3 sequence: CASSLHNTGSNTEAFF. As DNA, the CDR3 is TGTGCCAGCAGCTTACACAATACAGGTTCCAACACTGAAGCTTTCTTT. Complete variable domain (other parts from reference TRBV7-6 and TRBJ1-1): GAGVSQSPRYKVTKRGQDVALRCDPISGHVSLYWYRQALGQGPEFLTYFNYEAQQDKSGLPNDRFSAERPEGSISTLTIQRTEQRDSAMYRCASSLHNTGSNTEAFFGQGTRLTVV.

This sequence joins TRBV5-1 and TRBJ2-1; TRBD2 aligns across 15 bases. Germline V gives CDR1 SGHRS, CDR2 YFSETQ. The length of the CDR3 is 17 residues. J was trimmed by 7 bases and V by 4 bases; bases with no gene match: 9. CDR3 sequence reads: CASSLRTSGGANNEQFF. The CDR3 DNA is TGCGCCAGCAGCCTTCGGACTAGCGGGGGGGCCAATAATGAGCAGTTCTTC.

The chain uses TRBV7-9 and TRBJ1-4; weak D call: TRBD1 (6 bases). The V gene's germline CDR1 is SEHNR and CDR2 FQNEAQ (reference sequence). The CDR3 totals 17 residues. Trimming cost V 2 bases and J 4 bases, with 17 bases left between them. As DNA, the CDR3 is TGTGCCAGCAGCTTATTGGTGGGGGCAGGCGGTAATGAAAAACTGTTTTTT. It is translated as CASSLLVGAGGNEKLFF.

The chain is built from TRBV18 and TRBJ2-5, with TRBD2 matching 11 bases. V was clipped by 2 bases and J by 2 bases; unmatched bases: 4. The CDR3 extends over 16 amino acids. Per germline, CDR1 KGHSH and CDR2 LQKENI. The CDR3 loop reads CASSPIAGGTQETQYF. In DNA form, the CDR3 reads TGTGCCAGCTCACCAATAGCGGGGGGGACACAAGAGACCCAGTACTTC.

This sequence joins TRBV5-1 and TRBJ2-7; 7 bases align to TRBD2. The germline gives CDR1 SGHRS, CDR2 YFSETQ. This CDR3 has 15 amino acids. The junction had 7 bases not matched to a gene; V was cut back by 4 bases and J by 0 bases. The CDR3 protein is CASSPSSGGSYEQYF. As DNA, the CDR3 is TGCGCCAGCAGCCCCAGTTCGGGGGGCTCCTACGAGCAGTACTTC.

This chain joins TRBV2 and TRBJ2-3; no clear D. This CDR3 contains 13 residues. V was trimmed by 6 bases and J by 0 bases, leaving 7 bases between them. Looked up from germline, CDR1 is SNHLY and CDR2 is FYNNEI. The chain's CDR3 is CASRRLSTDTQYF. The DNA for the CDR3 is TGTGCCAGCAGGCGGCTTAGCACAGATACGCAGTATTTT.

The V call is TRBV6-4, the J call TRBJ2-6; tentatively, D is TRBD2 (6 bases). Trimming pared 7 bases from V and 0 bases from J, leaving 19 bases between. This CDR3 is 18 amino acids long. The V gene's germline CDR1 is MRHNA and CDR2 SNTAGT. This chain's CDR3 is CASKPLAGFSSGANVLTF. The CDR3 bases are TGTGCCAGCAAGCCACTAGCTGGGTTTAGCTCTGGGGCCAACGTCCTGACTTTC.

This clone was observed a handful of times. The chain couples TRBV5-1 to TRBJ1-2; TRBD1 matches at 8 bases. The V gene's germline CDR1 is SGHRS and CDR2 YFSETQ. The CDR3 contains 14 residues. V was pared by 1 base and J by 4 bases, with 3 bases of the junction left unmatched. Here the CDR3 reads CASSLPGTGYGYTF. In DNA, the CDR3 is TGCGCCAGCAGCTTGCCCGGGACAGGCTATGGCTACACCTTC.

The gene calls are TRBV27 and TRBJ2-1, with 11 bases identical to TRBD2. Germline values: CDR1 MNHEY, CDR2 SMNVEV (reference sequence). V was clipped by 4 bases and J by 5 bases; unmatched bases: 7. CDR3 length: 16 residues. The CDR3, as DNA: TGTGCCAGCAGTTCCCCCGGGACTAGCGGACACAATGAGCAGTTCTTC. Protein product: CASSSPGTSGHNEQFF.

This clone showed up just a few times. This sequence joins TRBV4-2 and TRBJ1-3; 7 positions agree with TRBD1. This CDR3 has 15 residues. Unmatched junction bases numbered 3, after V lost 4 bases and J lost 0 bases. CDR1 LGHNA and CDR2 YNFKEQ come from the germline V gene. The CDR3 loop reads CASSPRQGSGNTIYF. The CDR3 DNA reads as TGTGCCAGCAGCCCCAGACAGGGCTCTGGAAACACCATATATTTT.

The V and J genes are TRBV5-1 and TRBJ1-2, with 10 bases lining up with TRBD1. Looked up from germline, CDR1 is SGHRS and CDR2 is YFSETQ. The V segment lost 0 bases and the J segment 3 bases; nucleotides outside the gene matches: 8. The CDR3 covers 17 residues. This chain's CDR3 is CASSLEGQGRWDYGYTF. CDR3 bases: TGCGCCAGCAGCTTGGAGGGACAGGGGCGCTGGGACTATGGCTACACCTTC.

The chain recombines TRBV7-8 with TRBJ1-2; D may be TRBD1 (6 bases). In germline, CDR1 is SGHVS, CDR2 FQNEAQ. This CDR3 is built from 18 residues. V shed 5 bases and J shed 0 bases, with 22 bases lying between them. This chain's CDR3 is CASSGGSPGPIANYGYTF. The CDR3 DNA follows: TGTGCCAGCAGCGGGGGCAGTCCGGGACCGATAGCTAACTATGGCTACACCTTC.

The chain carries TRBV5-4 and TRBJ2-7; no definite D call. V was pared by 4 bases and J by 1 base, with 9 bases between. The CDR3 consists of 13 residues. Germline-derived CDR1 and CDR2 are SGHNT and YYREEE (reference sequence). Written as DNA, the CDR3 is TGTGCCAGCAGCCGGAGAGAGTCCTACGAGCAGTACTTC. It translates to CASSRRESYEQYF.

CDR3 loop: CSAPLGRGRHYGYTF. The CDR3 DNA reads TGCAGCGCTCCTTTGGGGAGGGGAAGACACTATGGCTACACCTTC. This rearrangement joins TRBV29-1 to TRBJ1-2; D might be TRBD1 (5 bases). Trimming took off 7 bases at V and 3 bases at J, with 21 bases between the two ends. This CDR3 has 15 residues. Germline V gives CDR1 SQVTM, CDR2 ANQGSEA.